This TCR beta chain was retrieved from a study of blood T cells in healthy people across ages. Per individual sample, total RNA of at least 5 micrograms was extracted. Alongside a J-beta primer mix, a sample-barcoded 5' primer served in a second PCR lasting about 7 to 11 cycles. Each cDNA molecule was tagged by a template-switch adaptor that had 12 random nucleotides. In TCRdb, the 5' RACE reads were re-called with MiXCR into one record per CDR3 protein. The repertoire includes about 590,000 distinct CDR3 sequences, approximately 30% of them detected once, and around 16% sits in the top ten. This CDR3 contains 16 residues. Germline loops: CDR1 DFQATT, CDR2 SNEGSKA (reference sequence). V dropped 7 bases and J dropped 4; count of bases not matched to a gene: 8.

This TCR came from an elderly woman in good health. Sample: blood. The V call is TRBV20-1, the J call TRBJ2-2; 14 nucleotides agree with TRBD2. The CDR3 protein is CSVPTSGGAVTGELFF. Here the CDR3 DNA reads TGCAGTGTTCCGACTAGCGGGGGGGCTGTCACCGGGGAGCTGTTTTTT.